Shown below are 3 T cell receptor beta chains from a single sample sequenced in a study of blood T cell repertoires in COVID-19 (dated by TCRdb to the early 2020s). The library relied on the immunoSEQ multiplex PCR assay. What TCRdb holds here is the immuneACCESS table cut down to in-frame rearrangements. Part of the clones is not present; checked against another copy, under half of the missing clones reflect an unresolved V gene, and the others are unexplained. Recorded for this sample are over 90,000 clones; approximately 86% of them occurred a single time. The top ten hold about 3.2% of the sample. The material sequenced was peripheral blood. The receptor set was obtained from a human donor in a cohort sampled during active COVID-19.

This chain joins TRBV18 and TRBJ1-4; tentatively, D is TRBD1 (6 bases). The CDR3 is 13 amino acids. Looked up from germline, CDR1 is KGHSH and CDR2 is LQKENI. Trimming left V 5 bases short and J 5 bases short, with 9 bases between. The CDR3: CASSTTGNEKLFF. The CDR3 DNA is TGTGCCAGCTCAACTACAGGGAATGAAAAACTGTTTTTT.

This clone was recorded only once. The DNA of the CDR3 is TGTGCCAGTCGTCGGTTCCTCGAAAAACTGTTTTTT. Translation: CASRRFLEKLFF. V gene TRBV2 combines with J gene TRBJ1-4; D is ambiguous. Per the germline V gene, CDR1 is SNHLY and CDR2 is FYNNEI. Trimming stripped 9 bases from V and 8 bases from J, with 13 bases between. The CDR3 extends over 12 amino acids.

CDR3 sequence: CASSSYTFRGSNYGYTF. CDR3 nucleotide sequence: TGTGCCAGCAGCTCTTACACGTTCAGGGGCTCTAACTATGGCTACACCTTC. The genes are TRBV7-9 and TRBJ1-2; possibly TRBD1 for D (6 bases). Looked up from germline, CDR1 is SEHNR and CDR2 is FQNEAQ (reference sequence). The CDR3 is 17 amino acids. Between the trimmed V and J ends, which lost 4 bases and 0 bases, there was a span of 18 bases.